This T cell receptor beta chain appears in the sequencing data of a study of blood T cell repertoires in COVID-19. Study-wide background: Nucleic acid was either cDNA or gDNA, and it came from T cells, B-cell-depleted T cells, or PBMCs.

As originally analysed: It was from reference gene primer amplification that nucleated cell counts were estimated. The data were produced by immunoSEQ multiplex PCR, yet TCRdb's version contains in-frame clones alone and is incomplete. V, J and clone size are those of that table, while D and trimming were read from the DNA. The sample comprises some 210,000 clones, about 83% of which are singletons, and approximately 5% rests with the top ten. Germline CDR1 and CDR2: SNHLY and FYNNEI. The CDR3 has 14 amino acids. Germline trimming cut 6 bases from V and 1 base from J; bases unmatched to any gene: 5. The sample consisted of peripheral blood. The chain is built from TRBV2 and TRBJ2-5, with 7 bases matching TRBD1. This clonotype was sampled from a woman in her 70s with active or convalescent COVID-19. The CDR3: CASSRDSPQETQYF. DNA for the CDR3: TGTGCCAGCAGCCGGGACAGCCCCCAAGAGACCCAGTACTTC.